The 24 T cell receptor beta chains reported below all come from one sample, sequenced in a study of T cells in Graves' hyperthyroidism and ophthalmopathy. The source material, RNA transcripts, was used to amplify TCR beta CDR3 regions. The study used the HTBI primer set for a first-round RT-PCR of the TCR CDR3. One entry per CDR3 protein, called by TCRdb with MiXCR from the multiplex PCR reads. The sample shows about 640,000 distinct CDR3 sequences, about 14% of them seen only once. Sequencing used blood. Receptors originate from a woman aged 45-60 years with Graves' ophthalmopathy.

Concerning this clonotype: Sequence at one end of the junction differs from germline and may be a read error. The J gene is TRBJ2-2, the V gene TRBV4-3; D is uncertain. Germline V gene sequence: CDR1 LGHNA, CDR2 YSLEER. The CDR3 runs to 14 residues. The CDR3 coding sequence is TGCGCCAGCAGCCAAGCGCAGGATCACGGGCAGCTGTTTTTT. Protein sequence: CASSQAQDHGQLFF.

The table lists this clonotype with many counts. The gene calls are TRBV7-2 and TRBJ2-5; possible D gene TRBD1, 7 bases. The V end lost 2 bases, the J end lost 7 bases, and 11 bases lay between the germline ends. The CDR3 is 13 residues long. Germline lookup yields CDR1 SGHTA and CDR2 FQGNSA. The CDR3 region has the DNA TGTGCCAGCAGCTTACGACAGGGAGGGACCCAGTACTTC. This gives the protein CASSLRQGGTQYF.

There are many counts of this clonotype. This chain connects TRBV18 to TRBJ2-1; TRBD2 agrees at 11 bases. V was pared by 5 bases and J by 6 bases, with 9 bases of the junction left unmatched. The CDR3 extends over 16 amino acids. From germline, CDR1 is KGHSH and CDR2 LQKENI. The CDR3 region is CASSVSGLAVPNEQFF. The CDR3 nucleotides are TGTGCCAGCTCAGTTTCGGGACTAGCGGTCCCCAATGAGCAGTTCTTC.

This clonotype was counted many times. V usage is TRBV12-3 or TRBV12-4 and J usage is TRBJ2-7; the D gene could be TRBD1 or TRBD2 (5 bases each). Trimming removed 8 bases from V and 0 bases from J, with 17 bases in between. CDR3 length: 15 amino acids. CDR3 protein: CASSSARGDSYEQYF. The CDR3 DNA is TGTGCCAGCTCCTCTGCGAGGGGAGACTCCTACGAGCAGTACTTC.

The chain employs TRBV3-1 and TRBJ1-2, with D perhaps TRBD1 (5 bases). This CDR3 spans 18 amino acids. Trimming removed 0 bases at V and 8 bases at J, with 25 bases between. Germline assignment: CDR1 LGHDT and CDR2 YNNKEL (reference sequence). The CDR3 loop is CASSQEVWGTGPRRGYTF. CDR3 bases: TGTGCCAGCAGCCAAGAAGTTTGGGGGACGGGGCCCCGGAGGGGCTACACCTTC.

This clonotype was recorded a few times. V usage is TRBV24-1 and J usage is TRBJ2-1; no clear D gene. In germline, CDR1 is KGHDR, CDR2 SFDVKD. This CDR3 is 16 amino acids long. Trimming pared 5 bases from V and 2 bases from J, leaving 15 bases between. The CDR3 DNA reads TGTGCCACCAGTGCCCGAGTAGGATTCACCTACAATGAGCAGTTCTTC. It codes for CATSARVGFTYNEQFF.

This clonotype was seen only a few times. The CDR3 region is CASSRARDFLNEQYF. The CDR3 coding sequence is TGTGCCAGTAGTCGGGCCAGGGACTTCTTGAACGAGCAGTACTTC. V is TRBV19 and J is TRBJ2-7, with TRBD2 as a possible D gene (6 bases). The germline V and J ends were trimmed by 5 bases and 5 bases, with 19 bases remaining between them. The germline V gene has CDR1 LNHDA and CDR2 SQIVND (reference sequence). The CDR3 runs to 15 residues.

The sample holds many counts of this clonotype. V and J are TRBV7-2 and TRBJ2-1; TRBD2 might be the D (5 bases). CDR3 length: 15 residues. The germline V gene has CDR1 SGHTA and CDR2 FQGNSA. V gave up 3 bases and J gave up 2 bases, with 11 bases separating them. CDR3 DNA: TGTGCCAGCAGCTTCCGGGAACAAACCTACAATGAGCAGTTCTTC. Translated: CASSFREQTYNEQFF.

This clonotype has at least ten counts. The chain uses TRBV7-2 and TRBJ2-3, with 14 positions matching TRBD2. Germline CDR1 reads SGHTA; CDR2 reads FQGNSA. V shed 5 bases and J 3 bases; nucleotides not matched to a gene: 4. CDR3 length equals 16 residues. The CDR3 bases are TGTGCCAGCAGCCATCGACTAGCGGGAGGGACAGATACGCAGTATTTT. Its protein product is CASSHRLAGGTDTQYF.

This clonotype was observed at least ten times. The CDR3 loop is CASRKSDSYEQYF. CDR3 DNA: TGTGCCAGCAGGAAAAGCGACTCCTACGAGCAGTACTTC. The chain is built from TRBV11-2 and TRBJ2-7, with D hard to call. The ends were cut back, 6 bases at V and 0 bases at J, with 9 bases in the middle. CDR1 and CDR2 from the germline V gene are SGHAT and FQNNGV. The CDR3 length is 13 residues. Looking up the rest from reference TRBV11-2 and TRBJ2-7 gives the full variable domain: EAGVAQSPRYKIIEKRQSVAFWCNPISGHATLYWYQQILGQGPKLLIQFQNNGVVDDSQLPKDRFSAERLKGVDSTLKIQPAKLEDSAVYLCASRKSDSYEQYFGPGTRLTVT.

This clonotype was seen many times. V usage is TRBV6-2 or TRBV6-3 and J usage is TRBJ2-1; 10 bases are a match to TRBD2. V lost 2 bases and J lost 7; bases outside the gene matches: 8. The CDR3 totals 16 residues. CDR1 MNHEY and CDR2 SVGEGT come from the germline V gene. In DNA, the CDR3 is TGTGCCAGCAGTTACCGCGGACGGACTAGCGGAAATGAGCAGTTCTTC. It is translated as CASSYRGRTSGNEQFF.

The CDR3 DNA reads TGCGCCAGCAGCCAAGAAGGTTTTCTCTTTGCGCAGTATTTT. Its protein product is CASSQEGFLFAQYF. The chain combines TRBV4-1 with TRBJ2-3; D gene uncertain. Germline values: CDR1 MGHRA, CDR2 YSYEKL. Deletions cut 0 bases from V and 10 bases from J, with 14 bases between. This CDR3 region has 14 residues.

The table lists this clonotype with many counts. The chain links TRBV6-1 to TRBJ2-7; TRBD1 might be the D (6 bases). There are 16 residues in the CDR3. Germline V gene sequence: CDR1 MNHNS, CDR2 SASEGT. The germline V and J ends were trimmed by 5 bases and 0 bases, with 17 bases remaining between them. The CDR3 here is CASSSPTTGYSYEQYF. Written as DNA, the CDR3 is TGTGCCAGCAGTTCTCCGACTACAGGGTACTCCTACGAGCAGTACTTC.

The chain joins TRBV7-9 to TRBJ1-6; tentative D call: TRBD1 (5 bases). The CDR3 contains 14 residues. Trimming shortened V by 5 bases and J by 6 bases, and 11 bases separated the two germline ends. Germline V gene data show CDR1 as SEHNR and CDR2 as FQNEAQ (reference sequence). Here the CDR3 DNA reads TGTGCCAGCAGCCCGTGGCAGGGTAATTCACCCCTCCACTTT. It encodes CASSPWQGNSPLHF.

V is TRBV9 and J is TRBJ1-2; no clear D. Trimming stripped 3 bases from V and 3 bases from J, with 9 bases between. The length of the CDR3 is 13 residues. CDR1 and CDR2 from the germline V gene are SGDLS and YYNGEE. CDR3 coding DNA: TGTGCCAGCAGCGCTGACCGATACTATGGCTACACCTTC. Protein: CASSADRYYGYTF.

This clonotype has ten or more counts. This rearrangement joins TRBV29-1 to TRBJ2-5; 9 bases map to TRBD1. Germline lookup yields CDR1 SQVTM and CDR2 ANQGSEA. After removal of 2 bases from V and 5 bases from J, the junction contained 6 bases not matched to a gene. The CDR3 is 14 amino acids. The CDR3 here is CSVESGTGSETQYF. Here the CDR3 DNA reads TGCAGCGTTGAATCCGGGACAGGGAGTGAGACCCAGTACTTC. The full variable domain, completed using reference TRBV29-1 and TRBJ2-5, is SAVISQKPSRDICQRGTSLTIQCQVDSQVTMMFWYRQQPGQSLTLIATANQGSEATYESGFVIDKFPISRPNLTFSTLTVSNMSPEDSSIYLCSVESGTGSETQYFGPGTRLLVL.

The chain employs TRBV9 and TRBJ2-3; D remains unclear. This CDR3 has 13 amino acids. Germline loops: CDR1 SGDLS, CDR2 YYNGEE. V shed 4 bases and J shed 2 bases, with 8 bases lying between them. CDR3 sequence (DNA): TGTGCCAGCAGCTCCCTTCTCACAGATACGCAGTATTTT. It specifies CASSSLLTDTQYF.

Turning to this clonotype: A much larger clone differs from this one at a single base, so this may be a read error. The chain couples TRBV12-3 or TRBV12-4 to TRBJ1-1; a possible D gene is TRBD1 (5 bases). V was pared by 6 bases and J by 6 bases, with 17 bases between. This CDR3 region has 14 residues. This chain's CDR3 is CASRPRGLNAEAFF. For the CDR3, the DNA is TGTGCCAGCAGACCCCGGGGCCTAAACGCTGAAGCTTTCTTT.

The chain is built from TRBV19 and TRBJ2-4, with a tentative D call TRBD2 (5 bases). The V gene's germline CDR1 is LNHDA and CDR2 SQIVND (reference sequence). The CDR3 totals 16 residues. Deletions cut 1 base from V and 7 bases from J, with 17 bases between. The CDR3 DNA sequence: TGTGCCAGTAGTATAGGGGGTATGGGGAGCCTCAACATTCAGTACTTC. Its translation is CASSIGGMGSLNIQYF.

This clonotype came up many times. The chain combines TRBV5-1 with TRBJ1-5; D gene uncertain. Trimming removed 4 bases from V and 10 bases from J, with 12 bases in between. CDR1 is SGHRS, CDR2 YFSETQ, per germline. The CDR3 runs to 12 residues. The CDR3 region is CASSHHARPQHF. CDR3 DNA sequence: TGCGCCAGCAGCCACCACGCTCGACCCCAGCATTTT.

This chain links TRBV20-1 with TRBJ1-5, with a tentative D call TRBD1 (5 bases). V was pared by 4 bases and J by 0 bases, with 22 bases between. The CDR3 totals 18 residues. CDR1 is DFQATT, CDR2 SNEGSKA, per germline (reference sequence). This CDR3 reads CSAIPGADGAYSNQPQHF. The CDR3 region has the DNA TGCAGTGCTATTCCCGGGGCAGATGGAGCATATAGCAATCAGCCCCAGCATTTT.

J is TRBJ2-7 and V is TRBV3-1; 10 nucleotides align to TRBD2. After removal of 3 bases from V and 2 bases from J, the junction contained 13 bases not matched to a gene. The CDR3 is 18 amino acids. Germline CDR1 LGHDT, CDR2 YNNKEL (reference sequence). The CDR3 sequence is CASSQMREAGGPAYEQYF. The CDR3 DNA sequence: TGTGCCAGCAGCCAGATGCGGGAAGCGGGAGGGCCTGCCTACGAGCAGTACTTC.

This clonotype was detected a few times. The chain has TRBV27 and TRBJ2-3; 13 bases agree with TRBD2. V was pared by 3 bases and J by 4 bases, with 7 bases of the junction left unmatched. Germline assignment: CDR1 MNHEY and CDR2 SMNVEV (reference sequence). The CDR3 loop spans 17 amino acids. The CDR3 DNA reads TGTGCCAGCAGTTTCCTACGGACTAGCGGGAGCTCAGATACGCAGTATTTT. Translating gives CASSFLRTSGSSDTQYF.

This clonotype was seen a few times. This chain links TRBV18 with TRBJ1-1; D gene uncertain. The CDR3 is 16 amino acids. Trimming removed 2 bases from V and 3 bases from J, with 16 bases in between. Germline values: CDR1 KGHSH, CDR2 LQKENI. The CDR3: CASSPGLVGRYTEAFF. CDR3 nucleotides: TGTGCCAGCTCACCAGGATTGGTAGGACGGTACACTGAAGCTTTCTTT.